Following are 31 T cell receptor beta chains from one sample sequenced in a study of CD8 T cells in ankylosing spondylitis. TCRdb called the 5' RACE reads again in MiXCR, with one record for every CDR3 protein. The sample lists about 800,000 distinct CDR3 sequences; approximately 12% were seen once. These receptors have no known antigen. Whole-study results and caveats: Blood of patients with ankylosing spondylitis appeared to be characterized by a TCR beta motif of 8 or 9 highly homologous variants.

Sequenced input: blood, either unsorted or a sorted T cell fraction (not recorded which). The receptors derive from a male donor with ankylosing spondylitis.

This rearrangement joins TRBV14 to TRBJ2-7; 8 nucleotides agree with TRBD2. Germline CDR1 SGHDN, CDR2 FVKESK. Losses at the gene ends were 3 bases for V and 7 bases for J; bases not matched to a gene: 5. CDR3 size: 13 residues. The CDR3 region has the DNA TGTGCCAGCAGCCAGTCGGGAGGGTGTGAGCAGTACTTC. Protein product: CASSQSGGCEQYF.

This clonotype was seen only a few times. The chain employs TRBV12-3 or TRBV12-4 and TRBJ2-3, with 8 bases identical to TRBD2. The CDR3 runs to 16 residues. V lost 0 bases, J lost 1 base, and 3 bases stayed unmatched. CDR3 residues: CASSLAQLAGTDTQYF. CDR3 bases: TGTGCCAGCAGTTTAGCGCAACTAGCGGGCACAGATACGCAGTATTTT.

The chain joins TRBV20-1 to TRBJ2-7; TRBD2 is a possible D gene (6 bases). V gave up 3 bases and J gave up 2 bases, with 14 bases separating them. Germline V gene data show CDR1 as DFQATT and CDR2 as SNEGSKA (reference sequence). CDR3 size: 14 residues. The CDR3 DNA reads as TGCAGTGCTAGTTCCGGGAGAGGGGCCTACGAGCAGTACTTC. Its protein is CSASSGRGAYEQYF.

The chain combines TRBV5-1 with TRBJ1-2; 8 bases are a match to TRBD1. Germline trimming cut 0 bases from V and 4 bases from J; bases unmatched to any gene: 8. Germline CDR1 SGHRS, CDR2 YFSETQ. There are 16 residues in the CDR3. In nucleotides, the CDR3 is TGCGCCAGCAGCTTGGGTCTCAGGGGGCTAGGCTATGGCTACACCTTC. Encoded protein: CASSLGLRGLGYGYTF.

The chain has TRBV18 and TRBJ2-2; 8 bases agree with TRBD1. The length of the CDR3 is 15 residues. CDR1 is KGHSH, CDR2 LQKENI, per germline. J lost 4 bases, V lost 3 bases, and 4 bases had no gene match. DNA for the CDR3: TGTGCCAGCTCACCTGAGACAGGGGTCACCGGGGAGCTGTTTTTT. Translation gives CASSPETGVTGELFF.

This clonotype was seen many times. The CDR3 spells CATKGLAGVGYEQYF. CDR3 coding DNA: TGTGCCACCAAAGGACTAGCGGGAGTCGGGTACGAGCAGTACTTC. The chain is built from TRBV10-3 and TRBJ2-7, with 13 bases lining up with TRBD2. The CDR3 is 15 residues long. In germline, CDR1 is ENHRY, CDR2 SYGVKD. Trimming took 10 bases from V and 4 from J; bases not matched to a gene: 10.

The V call is TRBV10-3, the J call TRBJ1-1; D gene ambiguous. The CDR3 length is 15 residues. The germline V and J ends were trimmed by 6 bases and 5 bases, with 19 bases remaining between them. Germline assignment: CDR1 ENHRY and CDR2 SYGVKD. The CDR3 reads CAISEMVGSYTEAFF. The CDR3 region has the DNA TGTGCCATCAGCGAAATGGTGGGGTCCTATACTGAAGCTTTCTTT.

The table lists this clonotype with a few counts. V is TRBV20-1 and J is TRBJ1-1, with D unresolved. Germline V gives CDR1 DFQATT, CDR2 SNEGSKA (reference sequence). Trimming took off 6 bases at V and 2 bases at J, with 10 bases between the two ends. The CDR3 totals 12 residues. The CDR3 DNA follows: TGCAGTGCATTCGGGCGTAACACTGAAGCTTTCTTT. This gives the protein CSAFGRNTEAFF.

This clonotype was seen at least ten times. This rearrangement joins TRBV7-2 to TRBJ2-7; maybe TRBD2 (6 bases). The V end was cut by 5 bases, the J end by 3 bases, with 14 bases between. The CDR3 length is 14 residues. Germline V lookup: CDR1 SGHTA, CDR2 FQGNSA. The CDR3 DNA is TGTGCCAGCAGCCCGACTAGATCTCACTACGAGCAGTACTTC. Encoded protein: CASSPTRSHYEQYF. Looking up the rest from reference TRBV7-2 and TRBJ2-7 gives the full variable domain: GAGVSQSPSNKVTEKGKDVELRCDPISGHTALYWYRQSLGQGLEFLIYFQGNSAPDKSGLPSDRFSAERTGGSVSTLTIQRTQQEDSAVYLCASSPTRSHYEQYFGPGTRLTVT.

The V call is TRBV20-1, the J call TRBJ1-5; D call uncertain. This CDR3 contains 13 residues. V lost 3 bases and J lost 4, with 10 bases in between. Germline CDR1 DFQATT, CDR2 SNEGSKA (reference sequence). The CDR3 is CSASVGLNQPQHF. CDR3 nucleotides: TGCAGTGCTAGTGTCGGCCTTAATCAGCCCCAGCATTTT.

This clonotype was seen many times. This sequence joins TRBV20-1 and TRBJ1-2; 8 bases are shared with TRBD1. The CDR3 totals 14 residues. Losses at the gene ends were 4 bases for V and 3 bases for J; bases not matched to a gene: 7. CDR1 DFQATT and CDR2 SNEGSKA come from the germline V gene (reference sequence). The CDR3 is CSAIPRTGHYGYTF. In nucleotides, the CDR3 is TGCAGTGCTATACCAAGGACAGGGCACTATGGCTACACCTTC.

This clonotype was seen ten or more times. This chain connects TRBV20-1 to TRBJ1-4, with a possible D match to TRBD1 (6 bases). Germline CDR1 reads DFQATT; CDR2 reads SNEGSKA (reference sequence). The CDR3 is 14 amino acids. Trimming left V 6 bases short and J 5 bases short, with 16 bases between. CDR3 sequence reads: CSAEAGTRNEKLFF. The CDR3 DNA reads as TGCAGTGCAGAGGCCGGGACACGGAATGAAAAACTGTTTTTT.

This clonotype has only a few counts. CDR3 residues: CASSRGQGADEQYF. The DNA for the CDR3 is TGTGCCAGCAGCCGGGGACAGGGGGCCGACGAGCAGTACTTC. This chain joins TRBV7-9 and TRBJ2-7, with 12 bases aligning to TRBD1. The V segment lost 5 bases and the J segment 5 bases; nucleotides outside the gene matches: 4. The CDR3 runs 14 residues. Germline lookup yields CDR1 SEHNR and CDR2 FQNEAQ (reference sequence). The complete variable domain, with remaining parts taken from reference TRBV7-9 and TRBJ2-7, reads DTGVSQNPRHKITKRGQNVTFRCDPISEHNRLYWYRQTLGQGPEFLTYFQNEAQLEKSRLLSDRFSAERPKGSFSTLEIQRTEQGDSAMYLCASSRGQGADEQYFGPGTRLTVT.

A single count supports this clonotype. V and J are TRBV20-1 and TRBJ2-2; D is undetermined. The germline gives CDR1 DFQATT, CDR2 SNEGSKA (reference sequence). There are 14 residues in the CDR3. Trimming left V 6 bases short and J 4 bases short, with 15 bases between. In DNA form, the CDR3 reads TGCAGTGCCCCCTTGGTCCAGCCCACCGGGGAGCTGTTTTTT. Translated: CSAPLVQPTGELFF.

This clonotype showed up many times. The CDR3 DNA reads TGTGCCAGCAGCCAAGATCGGGCTAGCGGGAGAGATGAGCAGTTCTTC. Translation: CASSQDRASGRDEQFF. V and J are TRBV4-2 and TRBJ2-1, with 10 nucleotides matching TRBD2. Trimming at V came to 0 bases and at J to 8 bases, leaving 7 bases not matched to a gene. This CDR3 has 16 residues. Germline CDR1 reads LGHNA; CDR2 reads YNFKEQ.

In this sample, this clonotype turned up a few times. The V and J genes are TRBV11-2 and TRBJ2-2; maybe TRBD1 (6 bases). There are 16 residues in the CDR3. Germline CDR1 SGHAT, CDR2 FQNNGV. V was trimmed by 6 bases and J by 2 bases, leaving 16 bases between them. CDR3 sequence reads: CASRKLTGLNTGELFF. The CDR3 coding sequence is TGTGCCAGCAGAAAACTGACAGGTTTAAACACCGGGGAGCTGTTTTTT.

Many counts were recorded for this clonotype. The chain links TRBV5-1 to TRBJ2-7; 11 bases align to TRBD1. Germline assignment: CDR1 SGHRS and CDR2 YFSETQ. J gave up 4 bases and V 2 bases, and 2 bases lay outside the gene matches. The CDR3 is made up of 14 amino acids. CDR3 protein: CASSFRDRGYEQYF. In DNA, the CDR3 is TGCGCCAGCAGCTTCCGGGACAGGGGGTACGAGCAGTACTTC.

The rearrangement links TRBV28 to TRBJ1-3; D may be TRBD1 (5 bases). Per germline, CDR1 MDHEN and CDR2 SYDVKM. The CDR3 is 14 residues long. Between the trimmed V and J ends, which lost 2 bases and 3 bases, there was a span of 8 bases. CDR3 sequence (DNA): TGTGCCAGCAGTTTACCGGGGCATGGAAACACCATATATTTT. Translating gives CASSLPGHGNTIYF.

This clonotype showed up just a few times. The chain's CDR3 is CASSWDERGISYEQYF. The CDR3 DNA reads TGCGCCAGCAGCTGGGACGAGAGGGGCATCTCCTACGAGCAGTACTTC. This sequence joins TRBV5-1 and TRBJ2-7, with D tentatively TRBD1 or TRBD2 (5 bases each). The CDR3 is 16 amino acids. The V gene lost 3 bases and the J gene lost 0 bases, with 16 bases spanning the gap. Germline CDR1 reads SGHRS; CDR2 reads YFSETQ.

This clonotype was counted only a few times. V and J are TRBV18 and TRBJ2-7, with 8 nucleotides matching TRBD2. The CDR3 covers 18 residues. The ends lost 7 bases at V and 4 bases at J; junction bases unmatched: 21. CDR1 KGHSH and CDR2 LQKENI come from the germline V gene. CDR3 loop: CASFGARGAPLSRYEQYF. CDR3 coding DNA: TGTGCCAGCTTCGGAGCGCGGGGGGCCCCTCTCTCCCGTTACGAGCAGTACTTC. The full variable domain, its missing parts supplied by reference TRBV18 and TRBJ2-7, is NAGVMQNPRHLVRRRGQEARLRCSPMKGHSHVYWYRQLPEEGLKFMVYLQKENIIDESGMPKERFSAEFPKEGPSILRIQQVVRGDSAAYFCASFGARGAPLSRYEQYFGPGTRLTVT.

The V gene is TRBV5-6, the J gene TRBJ2-7; 9 bases are shared with TRBD1. The trim removed 5 bases at V and 4 bases at J, leaving 10 bases unmatched. Looked up from germline, CDR1 is SGHDT and CDR2 is YYEEEE. CDR3 length: 15 amino acids. The DNA for the CDR3 is TGTGCCAGCAGGGAGACCGGGACAGGGACTTACGAGCAGTACTTC. This codes for CASRETGTGTYEQYF.

This clonotype was seen many times. In DNA, the CDR3 is TGCAGTGAAGGCAAACAGGGTTTTGAGCAGTTCTTC. Protein sequence: CSEGKQGFEQFF. The chain couples TRBV20-1 to TRBJ2-1; a possible D gene is TRBD1 (6 bases). Germline V gives CDR1 DFQATT, CDR2 SNEGSKA (reference sequence). V was shortened by 7 bases and J by 9 bases, with 16 bases between the two germline ends. The CDR3 is 12 amino acids.

For the CDR3, the DNA is TGTGCCAGCAGCTCTGGGGGTTTTAGCAATCAGCCCCAGCATTTT. Protein sequence: CASSSGGFSNQPQHF. The rearrangement links TRBV5-6 to TRBJ1-5, with D tentatively TRBD1 (5 bases). Trimming removed 3 bases from V and 0 bases from J, with 10 bases in between. Germline assignment: CDR1 SGHDT and CDR2 YYEEEE. The CDR3 length is 15 residues.

J is TRBJ2-1 and V is TRBV5-1, with D tentatively TRBD2 (6 bases). There are 15 residues in the CDR3. Trimming removed 2 bases from V and 0 bases from J, with 9 bases in between. Germline CDR1 reads SGHRS; CDR2 reads YFSETQ. The CDR3 DNA follows: TGCGCCAGCAGCTTATATAGCGGCTCCTACAATGAGCAGTTCTTC. It specifies CASSLYSGSYNEQFF. The variable domain in full, completed from reference TRBV5-1 and TRBJ2-1, reads KAGVTQTPRYLIKTRGQQVTLSCSPISGHRSVSWYQQTPGQGLQFLFEYFSETQRNKGNFPGRFSGRQFSNSRSEMNVSTLELGDSALYLCASSLYSGSYNEQFFGPGTRLTVL.

V usage is TRBV7-3 and J usage is TRBJ2-7; D may match TRBD1 or TRBD2 (5 bases each). The CDR3 loop spans 14 amino acids. Germline V CDR1 and CDR2: SGHTA, FQGTGA. Between the trimmed V and J ends, which lost 5 bases and 4 bases, there was a span of 15 bases. The CDR3 protein is CASSREGCEYEQYF. The CDR3 bases are TGTGCCAGCAGCCGCGAGGGGTGCGAATACGAGCAGTACTTC.

This clonotype was seen more than once but under ten times. The chain recombines TRBV20-1 with TRBJ1-1; possible D gene TRBD1, 6 bases. Trimming cost V 6 bases and J 6 bases, with 20 bases left between them. Germline values: CDR1 DFQATT, CDR2 SNEGSKA (reference sequence). The CDR3 has 14 amino acids. The CDR3 DNA is TGCAGTGCGGGATCAACAGGGCGAAAGGCTGAAGCTTTCTTT. Protein sequence: CSAGSTGRKAEAFF.

The chain is built from TRBV12-3 or TRBV12-4 and TRBJ1-5; 11 bases line up with TRBD1. The V gene end was trimmed by 5 bases and the J gene end by 6 bases; junction bases not matched to a gene: 6. CDR3 size: 15 residues. The CDR3 is CASSKGQGASQPQHF. For the CDR3, the DNA is TGTGCCAGCAGTAAAGGACAGGGGGCTAGTCAGCCCCAGCATTTT.

The chain joins TRBV20-1 to TRBJ2-3, with D possibly being TRBD1 or TRBD2 (5 bases each). V was shortened by 0 bases and J by 4 bases, with 14 bases between the two germline ends. Germline V gene lookup returns CDR1 DFQATT and CDR2 SNEGSKA (reference sequence). This CDR3 comprises 15 residues. This CDR3 is CSARDPGPLADTQYF. The CDR3 region has the DNA TGCAGTGCTAGAGACCCGGGACCGCTGGCAGATACGCAGTATTTT.

This clonotype was recorded at least ten times. The chain employs TRBV20-1 and TRBJ1-5, with 8 positions matching TRBD1. Germline V gene data show CDR1 as DFQATT and CDR2 as SNEGSKA (reference sequence). V trimming: 0 bases; J trimming: 1 base; junction bases outside the gene matches: 5. This CDR3 is 16 amino acids long. The CDR3 DNA follows: TGCAGTGCTAGAGAGAGGACAGGGAAAAGCAATCAGCCCCAGCATTTT. It codes for CSARERTGKSNQPQHF.

V usage is TRBV5-6 and J usage is TRBJ1-1; D gene ambiguous. This CDR3 spans 14 amino acids. Germline lookup yields CDR1 SGHDT and CDR2 YYEEEE. The ends were cut back, 0 bases at V and 1 base at J, with 7 bases in the middle. The CDR3 DNA reads TGTGCCAGCAGCTTGGAACAAAAGAACACTGAAGCTTTCTTT. Residues: CASSLEQKNTEAFF. Full variable domain (missing parts from reference TRBV5-6 and TRBJ1-1): DAGVTQSPTHLIKTRGQQVTLRCSPKSGHDTVSWYQQALGQGPQFIFQYYEEEERQRGNFPDRFSGHQFPNYSSELNVNALLLGDSALYLCASSLEQKNTEAFFGQGTRLTVV.

The chain couples TRBV9 to TRBJ1-1; D might be TRBD1 (6 bases). The CDR3 consists of 14 residues. The germline V gene has CDR1 SGDLS and CDR2 YYNGEE. V lost 2 bases to trimming and J lost 6 bases, with 14 bases between them. CDR3 protein: CASSVKGGLAEAFF. The CDR3 DNA reads TGTGCCAGCAGCGTTAAGGGGGGGCTGGCTGAAGCTTTCTTT.